Presented here are 27 T cell receptor beta chains from one specimen sequenced in a study of radiotherapy plus CTLA-4 blockade in lung cancer. Produced via immunoSEQ multiplex PCR; TCRdb's table is partial and in-frame only. The table lists 50,000 to 65,000 clones, around 79% of them singletons. Sequenced material: peripheral blood, taken from a patient treated with radiotherapy plus ipilimumab. These receptors were taken from a human donor with non-small cell lung cancer who had a complete response to radiotherapy plus ipilimumab.

This clone came up a few times. J is TRBJ1-1 and V is TRBV30; D is ambiguous. This CDR3 is built from 15 residues. V was pared by 0 bases and J by 1 base, with 12 bases between. CDR1 and CDR2 from the germline V gene are GTSNPN and SVGIG (reference sequence). CDR3 amino acids: CAWSVEELRNTEAFF. The CDR3 nucleotides read TGTGCCTGGAGTGTAGAGGAGTTAAGGAACACTGAAGCTTTCTTT.

This sequence joins TRBV13 and TRBJ1-2; 8 nucleotides match TRBD1. CDR3 length equals 15 residues. Germline loops: CDR1 PRHDT, CDR2 FYEKMQ (reference sequence). Trimming took 4 bases from V and 6 from J; bases not matched to a gene: 10. The CDR3 reads CASSSRGQGGDGYTF. CDR3 coding DNA: TGTGCCAGCAGCTCCCGCGGACAGGGAGGTGATGGCTACACCTTC.

This chain connects TRBV19 to TRBJ1-1; D not resolved. The CDR3 length is 15 residues. Germline values: CDR1 LNHDA, CDR2 SQIVND (reference sequence). V dropped 1 base and J dropped 0 bases, with 9 bases sitting between them. The chain's CDR3 is CASSIGLVLNTEAFF. The CDR3 coding sequence is TGTGCCAGTAGTATAGGACTAGTCTTGAACACTGAAGCTTTCTTT.

This rearrangement joins TRBV19 to TRBJ2-1; maybe TRBD2 (6 bases). Looked up from germline, CDR1 is LNHDA and CDR2 is SQIVND (reference sequence). Between the trimmed V and J ends, which lost 3 bases and 6 bases, there was a span of 27 bases. The CDR3 consists of 19 residues. The CDR3 sequence is CASSIALGFLAGRGNEQFF. CDR3 DNA: TGTGCCAGTAGTATTGCCTTGGGCTTCTTGGCGGGAAGGGGCAATGAGCAGTTCTTC.

The CDR3 is CASSDNTRGEQFF. The CDR3 DNA is TGTGCCAGCAGTGATAATACCCGAGGGGAGCAGTTCTTC. The V call is TRBV2, the J call TRBJ2-1; a weak D match, TRBD2 (5 bases). V was trimmed by 3 bases and J by 10 bases, leaving 13 bases between them. Looked up from germline, CDR1 is SNHLY and CDR2 is FYNNEI. The CDR3 runs 13 residues.

This rearrangement joins TRBV7-2 to TRBJ2-2, with no clear D. CDR3 length equals 18 residues. Trimming pared 1 base from V and 5 bases from J, leaving 20 bases between. Germline assignment: CDR1 SGHTA and CDR2 FQGNSA. The CDR3 bases are TGTGCCAGCAGCTTAGACTATGTGAATATTCCTACTACCGGGGAGCTGTTTTTT. Encoded protein: CASSLDYVNIPTTGELFF.

This sequence joins TRBV11-2 and TRBJ1-1, with 7 bases fitting TRBD1. The CDR3 runs to 14 residues. Looked up from germline, CDR1 is SGHAT and CDR2 is FQNNGV. Trimming cost V 3 bases and J 4 bases; bases outside gene matches: 5. CDR3 in amino acids: CASSLDRWSTEAFF. As DNA, the CDR3 is TGTGCCAGCAGCTTGGACAGGTGGAGCACTGAAGCTTTCTTT.

The chain combines TRBV4-3 with TRBJ1-1; 9 positions match TRBD1. The CDR3 extends over 15 amino acids. Trimming at V came to 3 bases and at J to 4 bases, leaving 6 bases not matched to a gene. From germline, CDR1 is LGHNA and CDR2 YSLEER. The CDR3 loop is CASSQSSTGGTEAFF. CDR3 DNA: TGCGCCAGCAGCCAGTCCTCGACAGGGGGCACTGAAGCTTTCTTT.

V is TRBV11-2 and J is TRBJ2-7; the match to TRBD2 covers 10 bases. From germline, CDR1 is SGHAT and CDR2 FQNNGV. V was clipped by 2 bases and J by 6 bases; unmatched bases: 13. The CDR3 sequence is 17 residues long. DNA of the CDR3: TGTGCCAGCAGCTTATGGGCGAGCGGGAGGGCTAGTAGCGAGCAGTACGTC. Encoded protein: CASSLWASGRASSEQYV.

V and J are TRBV5-1 and TRBJ2-1; D may be TRBD1 (5 bases). The germline gives CDR1 SGHRS, CDR2 YFSETQ. Trimming took off 1 base at V and 0 bases at J, with 8 bases between the two ends. The CDR3 is 15 residues long. Written as DNA, the CDR3 is TGCGCCAGCAGCTTGCGAGACAGCTCCTACAATGAGCAGTTCTTC. Protein product: CASSLRDSSYNEQFF.

This chain connects TRBV6-4 to TRBJ2-3, with 7 nucleotides matching TRBD1. Germline CDR1 MRHNA, CDR2 SNTAGT. J was trimmed by 5 bases and V by 3 bases; bases with no gene match: 2. The length of the CDR3 is 13 residues. Here the CDR3 reads CASSEGGGDTQYF. The CDR3 region has the DNA TGTGCCAGCAGTGAAGGGGGCGGAGATACGCAGTATTTT.

The chain carries TRBV18 and TRBJ1-5, with D perhaps matching TRBD1 (6 bases). The CDR3 is made up of 14 amino acids. V lost 5 bases and J 2 bases, leaving 10 bases between the germline ends. Germline values: CDR1 KGHSH, CDR2 LQKENI. DNA of the CDR3: TGTGCCAGCTCAAACAGGGATGGCAATCAGCCCCAGCATTTT. Its translation is CASSNRDGNQPQHF.

The V gene is TRBV7-2, the J gene TRBJ1-3; no definite D call. The CDR3 is made up of 15 amino acids. Between the trimmed V and J ends, which lost 5 bases and 0 bases, there was a span of 11 bases. Germline V gene data show CDR1 as SGHTA and CDR2 as FQGNSA. CDR3 sequence reads: CASSQYRFSGNTIYF. The CDR3 DNA is TGTGCCAGCAGCCAGTACAGATTCTCTGGAAACACCATATATTTT.

This clone was seen only once. The chain uses TRBV28 and TRBJ1-5; no definite D call. Per the germline V gene, CDR1 is MDHEN and CDR2 is SYDVKM. V shed 3 bases and J shed 11 bases, with 23 bases lying between them. The CDR3 extends over 16 amino acids. The DNA for the CDR3 is TGTGCCAGCAGTTTTATCCCCCCAAGTCCCGGGGAGGCCCAGCATTTT. Protein: CASSFIPPSPGEAQHF.

V is TRBV2 and J is TRBJ1-2, with D tentatively TRBD1 (6 bases). V was shortened by 6 bases and J by 8 bases, with 19 bases between the two germline ends. CDR1 is SNHLY and CDR2 is FYNNEI in the germline V gene. The CDR3 is 14 amino acids. This CDR3 reads CASRNPAGAEGYTF. CDR3 bases: TGTGCCAGCAGAAACCCGGCAGGGGCCGAGGGCTACACCTTC.

CDR3: CASSQGASTEAFF. For the CDR3, the DNA is TGTGCCAGTAGTCAGGGGGCGAGCACTGAAGCTTTCTTT. V and J are TRBV19 and TRBJ1-1, with TRBD1 matching over 8 bases. J lost 4 bases, V lost 5 bases, and 3 bases had no gene match. Germline CDR1 is LNHDA and CDR2 is SQIVND (reference sequence). The CDR3 is made up of 13 amino acids.

The V and J genes are TRBV6-6 and TRBJ2-1, with TRBD2 matching over 9 bases. Per germline, CDR1 MNHNY and CDR2 SVGAGI (reference sequence). J gave up 4 bases and V 5 bases, and 6 bases lay outside the gene matches. The CDR3 is 15 residues long. Here the CDR3 DNA reads TGTGCCAGCAGTCTGACTAGCGGAGAATACAATGAGCAGTTCTTC. Translation gives CASSLTSGEYNEQFF.

This chain uses TRBV6-5 with TRBJ1-6; D gene unclear. Germline V gives CDR1 MNHEY, CDR2 SVGAGI. Trimming cost V 5 bases and J 13 bases, with 12 bases left between them. CDR3 length: 12 amino acids. The CDR3 protein is CASSLPQAPLHF. The DNA for the CDR3 is TGTGCCAGCAGTCTTCCGCAGGCCCCCCTCCACTTT.

The rearrangement links TRBV7-2 to TRBJ2-1, with D possibly matching TRBD1 (5 bases). The V end was cut by 5 bases, the J end by 4 bases, with 12 bases between. The germline gives CDR1 SGHTA, CDR2 FQGNSA. The CDR3 is made up of 14 amino acids. CDR3 coding DNA: TGTGCCAGCAGCCACAGGAACTTGTACAATGAGCAGTTCTTC. It specifies CASSHRNLYNEQFF.

The CDR3 nucleotides read TGTGCCAGCAGCTCGGGACAGGGAACAGATACGCAGTATTTT. Translation: CASSSGQGTDTQYF. The chain couples TRBV7-6 to TRBJ2-3, with 9 bases lining up with TRBD1. V gave up 4 bases and J gave up 3 bases; unmatched junction bases: 2. Germline CDR1 is SGHVS and CDR2 is FNYEAQ. This CDR3 has 14 residues.

This clone was seen just once. The rearrangement joins TRBV6-1 to TRBJ2-5, with D perhaps TRBD2 (5 bases). The V gene's germline CDR1 is MNHNS and CDR2 SASEGT. This CDR3 has 14 residues. The V end was cut by 4 bases, the J end by 1 base, with 10 bases between. The DNA of the CDR3 is TGTGCCAGCAGTGGACATGGACTCCAAGAGACCCAGTACTTC. It is translated as CASSGHGLQETQYF.

The chain employs TRBV15 and TRBJ2-1; 10 bases agree with TRBD1. Germline V gene data show CDR1 as LNHNV and CDR2 as YYDKDF (reference sequence). With 5 bases clipped from V and 7 bases from J, the junction kept 5 bases outside the gene matches. The CDR3 length is 14 residues. CDR3 loop: CATSPGTGANEQFF. The CDR3 DNA reads TGTGCCACCAGCCCCGGGACAGGGGCGAATGAGCAGTTCTTC.

This chain links TRBV7-2 with TRBJ2-5; 9 bases match TRBD2. The trim removed 1 base at V and 4 bases at J, leaving 13 bases unmatched. Per germline, CDR1 SGHTA and CDR2 FQGNSA. The CDR3 is made up of 18 amino acids. This chain's CDR3 is CASSLGSAGGPGLETQYF. In DNA, the CDR3 is TGTGCCAGCAGCTTAGGTTCGGCGGGAGGGCCAGGGTTAGAGACCCAGTACTTC. The full variable domain, rest sourced from reference TRBV7-2 and TRBJ2-5, is GAGVSQSPSNKVTEKGKDVELRCDPISGHTALYWYRQSLGQGLEFLIYFQGNSAPDKSGLPSDRFSAERTGGSVSTLTIQRTQQEDSAVYLCASSLGSAGGPGLETQYFGPGTRLLVL.

The chain is built from TRBV9 and TRBJ1-3; D is possibly TRBD1 (5 bases). The CDR3 contains 17 residues. CDR1 is SGDLS and CDR2 is YYNGEE in the germline V gene. The V end lost 4 bases, the J end lost 0 bases, and 17 bases lay between the germline ends. The DNA for the CDR3 is TGTGCCAGCAGCTCCCAGGGTATCATCAGCTCTGGAAACACCATATATTTT. It codes for CASSSQGIISSGNTIYF.

This chain connects TRBV27 to TRBJ2-2; D may be TRBD1 (6 bases). V was clipped by 7 bases and J by 4 bases, with 13 bases between them. The CDR3 length is 14 residues. The germline gives CDR1 MNHEY, CDR2 SMNVEV (reference sequence). The chain's CDR3 is CASNKQGVTGELFF. The CDR3 region has the DNA TGTGCCAGCAACAAACAGGGCGTCACCGGGGAGCTGTTTTTT.

This clone was picked up one time. The rearrangement links TRBV30 to TRBJ1-5; 7 bases map to TRBD1. V shed 1 base and J 6 bases; nucleotides not matched to a gene: 9. The germline V gene has CDR1 GTSNPN and CDR2 SVGIG (reference sequence). The CDR3 has 15 residues. The CDR3 DNA sequence: TGTGCCTGGAGTGAGGACAGGCAATGGGGTCAGCCCCAGCATTTT. The encoded protein is CAWSEDRQWGQPQHF.

This chain connects TRBV4-1 to TRBJ2-3; 10 nucleotides align to TRBD2. The junction had 12 bases not matched to a gene; V was cut back by 1 base and J by 2 bases. Germline V gene lookup returns CDR1 MGHRA and CDR2 YSYEKL. The CDR3 is 19 amino acids. The CDR3 sequence: CASSQGTSGLLSLTDTQYF. The CDR3 DNA reads as TGCGCCAGCAGCCAAGGGACTAGCGGACTTCTTTCGCTCACAGATACGCAGTATTTT.